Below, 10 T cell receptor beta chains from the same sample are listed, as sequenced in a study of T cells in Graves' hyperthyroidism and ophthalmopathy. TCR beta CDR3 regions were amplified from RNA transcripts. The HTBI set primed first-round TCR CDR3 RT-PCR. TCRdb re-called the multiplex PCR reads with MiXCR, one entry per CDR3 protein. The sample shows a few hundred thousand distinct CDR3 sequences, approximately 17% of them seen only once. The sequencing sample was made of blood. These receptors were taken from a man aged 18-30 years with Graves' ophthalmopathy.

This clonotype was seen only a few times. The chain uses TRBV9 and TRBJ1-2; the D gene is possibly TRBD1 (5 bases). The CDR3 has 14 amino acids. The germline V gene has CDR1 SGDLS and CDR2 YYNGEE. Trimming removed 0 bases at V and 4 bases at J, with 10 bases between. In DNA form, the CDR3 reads TGTGCCAGCAGCGTAGAGAACGACAGCTATGGCTACACCTTC. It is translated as CASSVENDSYGYTF.

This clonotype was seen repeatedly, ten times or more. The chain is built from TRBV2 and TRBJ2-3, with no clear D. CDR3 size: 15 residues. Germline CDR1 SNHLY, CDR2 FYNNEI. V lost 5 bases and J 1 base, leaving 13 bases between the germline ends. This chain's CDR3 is CASSFGSTRTDTQYF. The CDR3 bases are TGTGCCAGCAGTTTCGGCTCAACCCGCACAGATACGCAGTATTTT. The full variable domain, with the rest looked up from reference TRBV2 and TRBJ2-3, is EPEVTQTPSHQVTQMGQEVILRCVPISNHLYFYWYRQILGQKVEFLVSFYNNEISEKSEIFDDQFSVERPDGSNFTLKIRSTKLEDSAMYFCASSFGSTRTDTQYFGPGTRLTVL.

The chain's CDR3 is CATSYGGGGGYTF. As DNA, the CDR3 is TGTGCCACCAGCTATGGGGGAGGGGGAGGCTACACCTTC. V and J are TRBV15 and TRBJ1-2; possibly TRBD1 for D (6 bases). Trimming cost V 5 bases and J 8 bases, with 15 bases left between them. CDR3 length: 13 residues. CDR1 is LNHNV and CDR2 is YYDKDF in the germline V gene (reference sequence).

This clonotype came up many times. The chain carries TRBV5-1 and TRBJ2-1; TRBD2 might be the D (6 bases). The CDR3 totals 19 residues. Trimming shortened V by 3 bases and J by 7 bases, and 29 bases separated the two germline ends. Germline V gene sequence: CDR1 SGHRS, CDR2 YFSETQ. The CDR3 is CASSSGRRGAQTLGNEQFF. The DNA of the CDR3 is TGCGCCAGCAGCTCGGGCCGGAGGGGCGCACAAACCCTAGGGAATGAGCAGTTCTTC.

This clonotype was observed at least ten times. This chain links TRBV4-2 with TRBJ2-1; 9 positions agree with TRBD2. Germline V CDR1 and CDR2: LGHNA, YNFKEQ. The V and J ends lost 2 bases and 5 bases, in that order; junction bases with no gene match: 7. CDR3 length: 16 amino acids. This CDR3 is CASSQISGGVHNEQFF. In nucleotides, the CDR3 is TGTGCCAGCAGCCAAATTAGCGGGGGTGTCCACAATGAGCAGTTCTTC.

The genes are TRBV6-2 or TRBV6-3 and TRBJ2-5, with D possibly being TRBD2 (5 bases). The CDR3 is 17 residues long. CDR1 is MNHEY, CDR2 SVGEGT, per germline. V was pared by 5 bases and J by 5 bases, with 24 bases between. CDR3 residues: CASSQPLRARARETQYF. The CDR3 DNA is TGTGCCAGCAGTCAGCCTCTAAGAGCGAGGGCCAGGGAGACCCAGTACTTC.

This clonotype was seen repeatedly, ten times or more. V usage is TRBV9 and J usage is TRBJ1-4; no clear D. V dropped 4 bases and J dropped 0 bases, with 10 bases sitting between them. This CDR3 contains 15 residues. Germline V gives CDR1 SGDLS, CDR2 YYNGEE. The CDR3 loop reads CASSMSFATNEKLFF. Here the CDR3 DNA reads TGTGCCAGCAGCATGTCTTTTGCAACTAATGAAAAACTGTTTTTT.

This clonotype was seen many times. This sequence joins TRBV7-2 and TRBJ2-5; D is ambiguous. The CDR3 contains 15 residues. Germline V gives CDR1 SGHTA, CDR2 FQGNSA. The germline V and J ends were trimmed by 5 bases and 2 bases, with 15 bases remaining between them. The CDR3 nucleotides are TGTGCCAGCAGCCCTCGGCCTTTTACACAAGAGACCCAGTACTTC. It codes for CASSPRPFTQETQYF.

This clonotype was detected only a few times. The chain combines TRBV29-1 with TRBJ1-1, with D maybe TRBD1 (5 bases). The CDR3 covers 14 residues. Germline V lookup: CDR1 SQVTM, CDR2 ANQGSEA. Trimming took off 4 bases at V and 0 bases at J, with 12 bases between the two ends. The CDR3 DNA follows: TGCAGCGTTGGGGGTGGGGGGATGAACACTGAAGCTTTCTTT. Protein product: CSVGGGGMNTEAFF.

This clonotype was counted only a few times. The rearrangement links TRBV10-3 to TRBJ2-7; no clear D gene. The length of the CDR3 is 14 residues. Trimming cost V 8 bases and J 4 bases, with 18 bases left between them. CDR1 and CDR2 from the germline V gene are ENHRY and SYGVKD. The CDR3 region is CAIQPPGPRYEQYF. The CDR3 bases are TGTGCCATCCAACCACCGGGCCCCAGGTACGAGCAGTACTTC.